This TCR beta chain appears in the sequencing data of a study of cytomegalovirus exposure and HLA in healthy donors. Study-wide findings and caveats: HLA allele associations emerged for 15,000 to 20,000 TCR beta sequences in a later analysis, at 0.05 false discovery rate. V- and J-gene trimming of TCR beta was linked (in a later analysis) to a missense DCLRE1C variant.

Worth noting for this clone: Its antigen is unidentified.

With 60 Vbeta and 13 Jbeta primers, the PCR was carried out. Method: immunoSEQ multiplex PCR; TCRdb's copy keeps in-frame clones and lacks some. The table has 170,000 or so clones, roughly four fifths seen once. The CDR3 sequence is 13 residues long. Per germline, CDR1 SEHNR and CDR2 FQNEAQ (reference sequence). The V and J ends lost 8 bases and 10 bases respectively, with 18 bases between them. The source is a girl aged 5-17 years in good health and CMV-seropositive. The sequencing sample was made of PBMCs. This sequence joins TRBV7-9 and TRBJ2-1; D is possibly TRBD2 (6 bases). As DNA, the CDR3 is TGTGCCAGCCAGGGAAGTGGAGGGAACGAGCAGTTCTTC. Its protein product is CASQGSGGNEQFF. The whole variable domain, remainder taken from reference TRBV7-9 and TRBJ2-1, is DTGVSQNPRHKITKRGQNVTFRCDPISEHNRLYWYRQTLGQGPEFLTYFQNEAQLEKSRLLSDRFSAERPKGSFSTLEIQRTEQGDSAMYLCASQGSGGNEQFFGPGTRLTVL.